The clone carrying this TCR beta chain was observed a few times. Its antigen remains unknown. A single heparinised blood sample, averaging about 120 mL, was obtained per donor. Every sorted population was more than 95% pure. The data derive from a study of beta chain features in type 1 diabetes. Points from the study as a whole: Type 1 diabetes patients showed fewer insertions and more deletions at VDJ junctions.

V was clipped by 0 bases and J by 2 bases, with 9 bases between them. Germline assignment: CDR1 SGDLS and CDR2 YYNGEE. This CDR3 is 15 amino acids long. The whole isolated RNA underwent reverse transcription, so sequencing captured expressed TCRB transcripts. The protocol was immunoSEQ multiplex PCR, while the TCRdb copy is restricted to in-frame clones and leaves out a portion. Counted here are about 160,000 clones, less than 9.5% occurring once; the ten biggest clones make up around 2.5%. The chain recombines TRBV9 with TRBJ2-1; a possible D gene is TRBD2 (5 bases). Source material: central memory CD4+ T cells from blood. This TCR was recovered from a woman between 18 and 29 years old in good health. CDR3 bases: TGTGCCAGCAGCGTAGAGCCGGGAACCTACAATGAGCAGTTCTTC. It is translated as CASSVEPGTYNEQFF.